This TCR beta chain was captured by sequencing in a study of CD8 T cells in Susac syndrome. Study context: Patients with Susac syndrome were therapy-naive, on corticosteroids, or on intravenous immunoglobulin alone at blood draw. Study conclusions and caveats: There was no clonal expansion in the CD4+ T cell repertoires of Susac syndrome.

In germline, CDR1 is KGHSH, CDR2 LQKENI. The CDR3 runs 12 residues. V shed 3 bases and J 6 bases; nucleotides not matched to a gene: 1. Diagnostic criteria defined recently for definite or probable disease were met by the Susac syndrome patients. TEMRA cells were FACS-enriched, with CD8+ and CD4+ T cells isolated negatively. Reverse transcription of roughly 0.45 to 1 ug RNA was performed with random hexamers. TCRdb fed the immunoSEQ multiplex PCR reads into MiXCR, producing one record per CDR3 protein. Counted here are over 150,000 distinct CDR3 sequences, about 93% occurring once; the ten biggest clones make up 0.099%. Note on this clonotype: The antigen remains undetermined.

The gene calls are TRBV18 and TRBJ1-2; 7 bases are a match to TRBD1. The material sequenced was CD4+ T cells from PBMCs. This TCR was sampled from a human donor with Susac syndrome. The CDR3, as DNA: TGTGCCAGCTCACCGGGACAGAATGGCTACACCTTC. Amino acids: CASSPGQNGYTF.